Presented here are 28 T cell receptor beta chains from one specimen sequenced in a study of blood T cell repertoires in COVID-19. The protocol was immunoSEQ multiplex PCR, while the TCRdb copy is restricted to in-frame clones and leaves out a portion. This table holds 110,000 or so clones, 81% found once. The source material was peripheral blood. The receptor source for this set is a man aged 50-60 years with acute or convalescent COVID-19.

The V and J genes are TRBV3-1 (or the pseudogene TRBV3-2) and TRBJ1-1; unclear D gene. This CDR3 comprises 15 residues. The V gene's germline CDR1 is LGHDT and CDR2 YNNKEL (reference sequence). V lost 2 bases and J 4 bases, leaving 14 bases between the germline ends. The DNA for the CDR3 is TGTGCCAGCAGCCAAAACCAACTCTTCGGCACTGAAGCTTTCTTT. Translated: CASSQNQLFGTEAFF.

This chain links TRBV5-4 with TRBJ1-2; TRBD1 matches at 11 bases. The CDR3 contains 15 residues. Germline CDR1 reads SGHNT; CDR2 reads YYREEE (reference sequence). Trimming removed 4 bases from V and 8 bases from J; junction bases left unmatched: 10. This chain's CDR3 is CASSQGQGGLLGYTF. CDR3 in DNA: TGTGCCAGCAGCCAGGGACAGGGGGGCCTCTTGGGCTACACCTTC.

The gene calls are TRBV7-9 and TRBJ2-1, with TRBD1 matching over 11 bases. The CDR3 runs 14 residues. V dropped 4 bases and J dropped 6; count of bases not matched to a gene: 2. The germline V gene has CDR1 SEHNR and CDR2 FQNEAQ (reference sequence). Written as DNA, the CDR3 is TGTGCCAGCAGCTCCGGGACAGGGGGCAATGAGCAGTTCTTC. It codes for CASSSGTGGNEQFF. The whole variable domain, remainder taken from reference TRBV7-9 and TRBJ2-1, is DTGVSQNPRHKITKRGQNVTFRCDPISEHNRLYWYRQTLGQGPEFLTYFQNEAQLEKSRLLSDRFSAERPKGSFSTLEIQRTEQGDSAMYLCASSSGTGGNEQFFGPGTRLTVL.

This rearrangement joins TRBV4-2 to TRBJ2-3; D gene ambiguous. Trimming pared 5 bases from V and 2 bases from J, leaving 14 bases between. Germline-derived CDR1 and CDR2 are LGHNA and YNFKEQ. The CDR3 is made up of 15 amino acids. CDR3 nucleotide sequence: TGTGCCAGCAGCTTTGAAGAGGAGCACACAGATACGCAGTATTTT. Amino acids: CASSFEEEHTDTQYF.

V is TRBV29-1 and J is TRBJ1-2; the match to TRBD1 covers 7 bases. V shed 4 bases, J shed 4 bases, and the junction held 9 bases outside the gene matches. There are 14 residues in the CDR3. CDR1 SQVTM and CDR2 ANQGSEA come from the germline V gene. Here the CDR3 reads CSVVATGEIYGYTF. CDR3 coding DNA: TGCAGCGTTGTTGCAACAGGGGAGATCTATGGCTACACCTTC.

V is TRBV6-6 and J is TRBJ1-4, with D tentatively TRBD1 (6 bases). The ends were cut back, 6 bases at V and 5 bases at J, with 7 bases in the middle. Germline values: CDR1 MNHNY, CDR2 SVGAGI (reference sequence). The CDR3 spans 12 residues. CDR3 bases: TGTGCCAGCAGAACAGGGAATGAAAAACTGTTTTTT. Protein sequence: CASRTGNEKLFF.

V usage is TRBV12-3 or TRBV12-4 and J usage is TRBJ2-5; perhaps TRBD1 as D (5 bases). V lost 6 bases to trimming and J lost 6 bases, with 14 bases between them. The CDR3 extends over 13 amino acids. The CDR3 is CASSSDTPKTQYF. The CDR3 DNA reads TGTGCCAGCAGCTCGGACACCCCTAAGACCCAGTACTTC.

The gene calls are TRBV3-1 (or the pseudogene TRBV3-2) and TRBJ1-2; TRBD1 aligns across 7 bases. Germline V gene data show CDR1 as LGHDT and CDR2 as YNNKEL (reference sequence). The CDR3 totals 13 residues. V trimming: 0 bases; J trimming: 6 bases; junction bases outside the gene matches: 1. In DNA form, the CDR3 reads TGTGCCAGCAGCCAAGAGACAGGGAATGGCTACACCTTC. Translation: CASSQETGNGYTF.

The rearrangement links TRBV4-1 to TRBJ2-1, with 8 bases lining up with TRBD2. This CDR3 spans 18 amino acids. CDR1 is MGHRA, CDR2 YSYEKL, per germline. The V segment lost 4 bases and the J segment 0 bases; nucleotides outside the gene matches: 11. Here the CDR3 DNA reads TGCGCCAGCAGCCCTCGGACTAGCAAAGAGAGCTCCTACAATGAGCAGTTCTTC. This sequence encodes CASSPRTSKESSYNEQFF.

This chain connects TRBV6-6 to TRBJ2-1; D is possibly TRBD1 (5 bases). The CDR3 is 15 residues long. Trimming stripped 8 bases from V and 7 bases from J, with 21 bases between. Germline V gene data show CDR1 as MNHNY and CDR2 as SVGAGI (reference sequence). The CDR3 spells CASLGDSAKSNEQFF. CDR3 nucleotides: TGTGCCAGCCTGGGCGACAGTGCGAAGAGTAATGAGCAGTTCTTC.

In its sample, this clone was seen once. This chain connects TRBV7-3 to TRBJ1-1; the match to TRBD1 covers 7 bases. Germline V gives CDR1 SGHTA, CDR2 FQGTGA. The CDR3 contains 13 residues. Unmatched junction bases numbered 3, after V lost 7 bases and J lost 1 base. The CDR3 here is CASKRGRNTEAFF. In DNA form, the CDR3 reads TGTGCCAGCAAGAGGGGGCGGAACACTGAAGCTTTCTTT.

The V and J genes are TRBV5-1 and TRBJ1-4; 7 positions agree with TRBD1. V was clipped by 3 bases and J by 5 bases; unmatched bases: 4. Germline-derived CDR1 and CDR2 are SGHRS and YFSETQ. CDR3 length: 14 residues. This chain's CDR3 is CASSSGQANEKLFF. The CDR3 nucleotides read TGCGCCAGCAGCTCCGGACAGGCAAATGAAAAACTGTTTTTT.

V gene TRBV15 combines with J gene TRBJ1-2; D unclear. CDR1 LNHNV and CDR2 YYDKDF come from the germline V gene (reference sequence). CDR3 size: 13 residues. Trimming took 0 bases from V and 9 from J, leaving 11 bases between them. In DNA form, the CDR3 reads TGTGCCACCAGCAGAGATGACACTCAGAGCTACACCTTC. Translating gives CATSRDDTQSYTF.

The rearrangement joins TRBV7-6 to TRBJ1-4, with TRBD1 matching 7 bases. CDR1 SGHVS and CDR2 FNYEAQ come from the germline V gene. The CDR3 is 14 residues long. Trimming removed 5 bases from V and 5 bases from J; junction bases left unmatched: 5. The CDR3 coding sequence is TGTGCCAGCAGCCCCACGACAGGGAATGAAAAACTGTTTTTT. Its translation: CASSPTTGNEKLFF.

The chain joins TRBV7-6 to TRBJ1-1; the D is unclear. Germline assignment: CDR1 SGHVS and CDR2 FNYEAQ. V lost 2 bases and J lost 1, with 5 bases in between. This CDR3 is 13 amino acids long. The CDR3 DNA sequence: TGTGCCAGCAGCTTAAAGCAGAACACTGAAGCTTTCTTT. Translated: CASSLKQNTEAFF.

The chain joins TRBV3-1 (or the pseudogene TRBV3-2) to TRBJ1-2, with D tentatively TRBD1 (6 bases). This CDR3 has 13 amino acids. Trimming cost V 8 bases and J 6 bases, with 16 bases left between them. Germline V gene sequence: CDR1 LGHDT, CDR2 YNNKEL (reference sequence). This CDR3 reads CASGVGGGDGYTF. For the CDR3, the DNA is TGTGCCAGCGGGGTGGGCGGGGGCGATGGCTACACCTTC.

For the CDR3, the DNA is TGTGCCAGCAGCGGTAAGCGGGGGGCCCGGGGAGAGCAGTACTTC. Its protein product is CASSGKRGARGEQYF. The rearrangement links TRBV5-6 to TRBJ2-7; 9 positions match TRBD2. V dropped 4 bases and J dropped 7; count of bases not matched to a gene: 12. The CDR3 runs to 15 residues. Germline V gene sequence: CDR1 SGHDT, CDR2 YYEEEE.

A word on this clone: Other nucleotide sequences in the sample specify the same CDR3. The genes are TRBV19 and TRBJ1-2; 8 bases map to TRBD1. The CDR3 has 14 amino acids. J lost 2 bases, V lost 10 bases, and 9 bases had no gene match. Germline CDR1 reads LNHDA; CDR2 reads SQIVND (reference sequence). The CDR3 region has the DNA TGTGCCACCTCGACCAGGGGGCTAAACTATGGCTACACCTTC. Residues: CATSTRGLNYGYTF. Full variable domain (outside the CDR3, taken from reference TRBV19 and TRBJ1-2): DGGITQSPKYLFRKEGQNVTLSCEQNLNHDAMYWYRQDPGQGLRLIYYSQIVNDFQKGDIAEGYSVSREKKESFPLTVTSAQKNPTAFYLCATSTRGLNYGYTFGSGTRLTVV.

V usage is TRBV19 and J usage is TRBJ1-5; 11 bases align to TRBD1. V was clipped by 6 bases and J by 1 base; unmatched bases: 8. Germline lookup yields CDR1 LNHDA and CDR2 SQIVND (reference sequence). The CDR3 extends over 17 amino acids. Written as DNA, the CDR3 is TGTGCCAGTAGGCCCGGACAGGGGGCAAGGAGCAATCAGCCCCAGCATTTT. Protein product: CASRPGQGARSNQPQHF.

The chain uses TRBV9 and TRBJ2-1, with 12 bases identical to TRBD2. Trimming took 0 bases from V and 5 from J; bases not matched to a gene: 0. Germline CDR1 and CDR2: SGDLS and YYNGEE. The CDR3 runs 15 residues. This CDR3 is CASSVASGGDNEQFF. The CDR3 DNA reads TGTGCCAGCAGCGTAGCTAGCGGGGGGGACAATGAGCAGTTCTTC.

This chain uses TRBV29-1 with TRBJ2-4; no definite D call. There are 13 residues in the CDR3. Germline assignment: CDR1 SQVTM and CDR2 ANQGSEA. V was clipped by 6 bases and J by 6 bases, with 15 bases between them. The CDR3 DNA reads TGCAGCGTAACCGGGTCCTCCTTAAACATTCAGTACTTC. Protein sequence: CSVTGSSLNIQYF.

Concerning this clone itself: The junction and the germline gene differ at one end; a read error may be behind it. V gene TRBV6-5 combines with J gene TRBJ1-2; no reliable D call. The germline V gene has CDR1 MNHEY and CDR2 SVGAGI. This CDR3 has 12 residues. Written as DNA, the CDR3 is TGCGCCACTTACAGAGTCAACTATGGCTACACCTTC. It codes for CATYRVNYGYTF.

V usage is TRBV10-3 and J usage is TRBJ1-2, with a weak D call TRBD1 (5 bases). Germline V CDR1 and CDR2: ENHRY, SYGVKD. Trimming took off 10 bases at V and 5 bases at J, with 20 bases between the two ends. This CDR3 comprises 14 residues. The CDR3 DNA reads TGTGCCAGTACCCGGGACCGGGAGGCGTATGGCTACACCTTC. Its translation: CASTRDREAYGYTF.

CDR3 sequence (DNA): TGTGCCAGCAGCTTGGATGGACAGTACACAGATACGCAGTATTTT. It translates to CASSLDGQYTDTQYF. The chain joins TRBV5-6 to TRBJ2-3, with D maybe TRBD1 (6 bases). V lost 0 bases and J 2 bases, leaving 10 bases between the germline ends. The CDR3 has 15 amino acids. In germline, CDR1 is SGHDT, CDR2 YYEEEE.

The chain uses TRBV9 and TRBJ1-4; 8 positions match TRBD1. Germline-derived CDR1 and CDR2 are SGDLS and YYNGEE. The CDR3 is made up of 14 amino acids. The V and J ends lost 1 base and 6 bases, in that order; junction bases with no gene match: 2. CDR3 region: CASSVSTGDEKLFF. The CDR3 region has the DNA TGTGCCAGCAGCGTATCGACAGGGGATGAAAAACTGTTTTTT.

DNA of the CDR3: TGTGCCAGCAGCGTACCTCGGGGTGACACCATATATTTT. As protein: CASSVPRGDTIYF. The chain couples TRBV9 to TRBJ1-3; D gene uncertain. The germline CDR1 and CDR2 sequences are SGDLS and YYNGEE. The V gene lost 1 base and the J gene lost 8 bases, with 10 bases spanning the gap. The CDR3 spans 13 residues.

The chain links TRBV7-6 to TRBJ2-7, with 9 bases lining up with TRBD1. CDR3 length: 14 residues. Looked up from germline, CDR1 is SGHVS and CDR2 is FNYEAQ. The V and J ends lost 2 bases and 5 bases, in that order; junction bases with no gene match: 4. CDR3 sequence reads: CASSLRWTGDEQYF. The DNA of the CDR3 is TGTGCCAGCAGCTTAAGGTGGACAGGGGACGAGCAGTACTTC.

The chain recombines TRBV4-1 with TRBJ1-6; unclear D gene. The CDR3 runs 18 residues. Germline values: CDR1 MGHRA, CDR2 YSYEKL. V was cut by 0 bases and J by 7 bases, with 19 bases left in between. Here the CDR3 reads CASSQEATVVLLNSPLHF. CDR3 nucleotide sequence: TGCGCCAGCAGCCAAGAAGCGACTGTGGTGCTATTAAATTCACCCCTCCACTTT.